Here is one T cell receptor beta chain with its context. Germline V gives CDR1 SGHAT, CDR2 FQNNGV. V lost 5 bases, J lost 7 bases, and 15 bases lay in between. The CDR3 consists of 15 residues. This specimen belongs to a study of blood T cell repertoires in COVID-19. The repertoire was sequenced with immunoSEQ multiplex PCR; TCRdb's copy has only in-frame clones and lacks some. There are fewer than 60,000 clones in the sample; over 85% occur only once, and over 0.95% lies in the top ten. Sequenced input: peripheral blood. The V and J genes are TRBV11-2 and TRBJ1-6, with D hard to call. The TCR originated in a man between 60 and 75 years old with COVID-19, enrolled during active disease. The CDR3 here is CASSVRGGINSPLHF. DNA of the CDR3: TGTGCCAGCAGCGTCAGAGGAGGGATCAATTCACCCCTCCACTTT.